This T cell receptor beta chain was identified during a study of T cell responses to AZD1222 COVID-19 vaccine. This CDR3 has 14 residues. CDR1 is SGHTA, CDR2 FQGNSA, per germline. Trimming cost V 3 bases and J 0 bases, with 5 bases left between them. Of note for this clone: Its antigen is unknown.

General study points: Baseline antibody screening turned up just five to seven seropositive AZD1222 recipients. No repertoire was sampled before or during the peak T cell response, only after it. The donors showed a predominance of white British ancestry and of females, with possible underestimation of clonal diversity.

TCRdb's table, derived via immunoSEQ multiplex PCR, lists solely in-frame clones and lacks some. Here the sample spans 150,000 to 200,000 clones, approximately 95% being singletons. The sequence derives from an adult in good health. The V call is TRBV7-2, the J call TRBJ1-4; no firm D call. The specimen was peripheral blood, collected on day 0 of AZD1222 vaccination. The CDR3 loop is CASSLTATNEKLFF. The CDR3 bases are TGTGCCAGCAGCTTGACTGCAACTAATGAAAAACTGTTTTTT. The full variable domain, rest sourced from reference TRBV7-2 and TRBJ1-4, is GAGVSQSPSNKVTEKGKDVELRCDPISGHTALYWYRQSLGQGLEFLIYFQGNSAPDKSGLPSDRFSAERTGGSVSTLTIQRTQQEDSAVYLCASSLTATNEKLFFGSGTQLSVL.